This T cell receptor (beta chain) appears in the sequencing data of a study of metastatic and nonmetastatic thyroid tumors (TCRdb year 2020). For the wider study: Repertoires were compared across peripheral blood and tumor or nodule tissue samples from malignant and benign thyroid patients.

As encoded in the germline V gene (reference sequence), CDR1 is MNHEY while CDR2 is SMNVEV. Ends included, the CDR3 has 16 residues. None of the patients had been given any treatment before thyroid surgery. Using T-cell receptor beta sequencing, the researchers looked back retrospectively at clinical samples from patients, gathered between about 2011 and 2019. What the research found in general, with its limitations: In both blood and tumor samples, malignant tumors were reported to have significantly higher TCR beta diversity than benign nodules.

To note about this clone: Its antigen is currently not known. Without the conserved terminal phenylalanine or tryptophan, this CDR3 likely stems from a read error. The DNA is omitted, as the CDR3 cannot be located on it reliably, and the CDR3 follows TCRdb's listing.

Receptors were amplified or captured by PCR. Sequencing was carried out with an Illumina HiSeq 4000. High-throughput sequencing was used to profile the TCR beta-chain CDR3 region of each patient. As for how the authors treated the data: Drawing on CDR3 differences between clinicopathological groups, the researchers built a classifier meant to tell apart patients with distant-metastatic papillary thyroid cancer. The Shannon index was used to measure repertoire diversity, and the Morisita-Horn index was used to measure how similar tumor and blood repertoires were. TCRdb's own reprocessing of the public reads used fastp at Q25 and MiXCR and kept productive beta chains. These V and J calls are TCRdb output, not the study's own analysis. The sample table holds some 30,000 clones, of which 10% to 14% were seen once. The ten largest account for around 16% of the sample.

The sequenced sample was blood. The source of this sequence is a female donor with papillary thyroid cancer or a benign thyroid nodule (not recorded which). Some clones in this sample may be carry-over from other donors' samples. This chain is built from TRBV27 and TRBJ1-6. The CDR3 loop reads CASRRLREPLNSPLQG.